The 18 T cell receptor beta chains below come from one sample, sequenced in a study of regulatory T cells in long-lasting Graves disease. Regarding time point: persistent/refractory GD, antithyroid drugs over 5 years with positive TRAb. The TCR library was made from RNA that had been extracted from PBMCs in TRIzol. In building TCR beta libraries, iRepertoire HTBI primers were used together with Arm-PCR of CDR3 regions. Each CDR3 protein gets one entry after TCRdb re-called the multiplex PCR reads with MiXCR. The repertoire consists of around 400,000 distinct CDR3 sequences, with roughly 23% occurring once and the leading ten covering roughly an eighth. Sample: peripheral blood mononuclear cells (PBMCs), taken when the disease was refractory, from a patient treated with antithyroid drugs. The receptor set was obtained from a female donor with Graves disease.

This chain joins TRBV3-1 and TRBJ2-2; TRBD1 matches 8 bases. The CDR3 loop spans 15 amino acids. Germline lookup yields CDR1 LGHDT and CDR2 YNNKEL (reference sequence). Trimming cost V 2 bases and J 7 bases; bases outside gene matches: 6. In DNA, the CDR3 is TGTGCCAGCAGCCAACTTGCAGGGGGCAGCGGGGAGCTGTTTTTT. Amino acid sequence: CASSQLAGGSGELFF.

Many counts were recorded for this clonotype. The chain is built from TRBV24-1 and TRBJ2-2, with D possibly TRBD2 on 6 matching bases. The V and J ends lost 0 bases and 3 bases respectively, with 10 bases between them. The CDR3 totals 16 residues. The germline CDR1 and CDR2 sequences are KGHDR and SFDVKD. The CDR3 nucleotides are TGTGCCACCAGTGATTTGCGGGGACTGTACACCGGGGAGCTGTTTTTT. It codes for CATSDLRGLYTGELFF.

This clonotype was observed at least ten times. For the CDR3, the DNA is TGTGCCAGCAGCTTACGGGCAGGGGATCAAGCCTACGAGCAGTACTTC. As protein: CASSLRAGDQAYEQYF. This rearrangement joins TRBV7-9 to TRBJ2-7; tentative D call: TRBD1 (6 bases). Looked up from germline, CDR1 is SEHNR and CDR2 is FQNEAQ (reference sequence). The CDR3 consists of 16 residues. V was trimmed by 2 bases and J by 2 bases, leaving 16 bases between them.

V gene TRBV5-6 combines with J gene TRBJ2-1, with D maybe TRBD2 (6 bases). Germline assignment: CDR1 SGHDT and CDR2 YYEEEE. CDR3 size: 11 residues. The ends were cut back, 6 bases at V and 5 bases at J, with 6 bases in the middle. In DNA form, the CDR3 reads TGTGCCAGCAAGCGGGACAATGAGCAGTTCTTC. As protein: CASKRDNEQFF. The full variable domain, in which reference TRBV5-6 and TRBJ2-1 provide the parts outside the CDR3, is DAGVTQSPTHLIKTRGQQVTLRCSPKSGHDTVSWYQQALGQGPQFIFQYYEEEERQRGNFPDRFSGHQFPNYSSELNVNALLLGDSALYLCASKRDNEQFFGPGTRLTVL.

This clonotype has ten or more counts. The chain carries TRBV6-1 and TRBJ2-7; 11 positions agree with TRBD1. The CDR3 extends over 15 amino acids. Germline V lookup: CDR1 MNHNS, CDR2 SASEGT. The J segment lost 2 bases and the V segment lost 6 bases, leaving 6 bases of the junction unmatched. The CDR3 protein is CASRPTGQGAYEQYF. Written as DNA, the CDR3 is TGTGCCAGCAGACCCACGGGACAGGGGGCCTACGAGCAGTACTTC.

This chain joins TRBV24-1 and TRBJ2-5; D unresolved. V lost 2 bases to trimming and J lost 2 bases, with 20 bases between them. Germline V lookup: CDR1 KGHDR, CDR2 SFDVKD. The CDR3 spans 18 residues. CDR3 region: CATSDSSRRGPRQETQYF. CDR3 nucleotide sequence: TGTGCCACCAGTGATTCGAGCCGCAGAGGACCGAGACAAGAGACCCAGTACTTC.

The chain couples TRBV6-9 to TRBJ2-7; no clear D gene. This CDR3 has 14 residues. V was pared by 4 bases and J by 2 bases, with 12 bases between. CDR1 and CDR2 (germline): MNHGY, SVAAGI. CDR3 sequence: CASSFSAATYEQYF. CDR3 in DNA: TGTGCCAGCAGTTTCTCAGCAGCGACCTACGAGCAGTACTTC.

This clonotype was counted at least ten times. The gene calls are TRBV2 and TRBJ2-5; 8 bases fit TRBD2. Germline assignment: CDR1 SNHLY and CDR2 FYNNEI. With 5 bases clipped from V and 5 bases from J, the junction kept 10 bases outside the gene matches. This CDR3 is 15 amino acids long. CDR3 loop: CASSTEGLDRETQYF. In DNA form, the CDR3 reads TGTGCCAGCAGTACCGAGGGACTAGATCGTGAGACCCAGTACTTC.

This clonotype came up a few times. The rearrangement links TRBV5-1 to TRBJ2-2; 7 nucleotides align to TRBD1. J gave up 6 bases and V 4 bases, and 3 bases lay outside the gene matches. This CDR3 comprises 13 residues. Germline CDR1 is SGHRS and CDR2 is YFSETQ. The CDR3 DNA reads TGCGCCAGCAGCACGGGACAGCCCGGGGAGCTGTTTTTT. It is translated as CASSTGQPGELFF.

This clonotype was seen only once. The CDR3 DNA is TGTGCCAGCAGTTTACTAGCGGGACTAGCGTTCGCGAACACCGGGGAGCTGTTTTTT. This sequence encodes CASSLLAGLAFANTGELFF. The chain has TRBV6-2 or TRBV6-3 and TRBJ2-2, with TRBD2 identical over 10 bases. Germline CDR1 and CDR2: MNHEY and SVGEGT. This CDR3 contains 19 residues. The V and J ends lost 4 bases and 0 bases, in that order; junction bases with no gene match: 11.

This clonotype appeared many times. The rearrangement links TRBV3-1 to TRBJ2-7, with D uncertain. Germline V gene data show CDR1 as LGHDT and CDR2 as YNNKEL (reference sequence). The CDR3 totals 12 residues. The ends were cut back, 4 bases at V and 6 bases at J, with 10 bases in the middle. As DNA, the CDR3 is TGTGCCAGCAGCCCTACTGGGGTCGAGCAGTACTTC. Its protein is CASSPTGVEQYF.

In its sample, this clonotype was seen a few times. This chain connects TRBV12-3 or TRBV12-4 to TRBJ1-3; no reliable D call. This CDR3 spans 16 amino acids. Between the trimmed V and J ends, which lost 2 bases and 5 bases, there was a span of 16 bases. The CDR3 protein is CASSLMESIFRNTIYF. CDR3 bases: TGTGCCAGCAGTTTAATGGAGTCTATATTTCGAAACACCATATATTTT.

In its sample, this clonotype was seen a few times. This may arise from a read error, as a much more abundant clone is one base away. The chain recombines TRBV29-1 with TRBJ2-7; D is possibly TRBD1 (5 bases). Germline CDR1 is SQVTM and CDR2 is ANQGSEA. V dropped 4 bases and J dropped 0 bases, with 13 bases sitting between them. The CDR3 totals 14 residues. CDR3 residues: CSVVHRTNSYEQYF. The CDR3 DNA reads TGCAGCGTTGTGCACAGGACCAACTCCTACGAGCAGTACTTC.

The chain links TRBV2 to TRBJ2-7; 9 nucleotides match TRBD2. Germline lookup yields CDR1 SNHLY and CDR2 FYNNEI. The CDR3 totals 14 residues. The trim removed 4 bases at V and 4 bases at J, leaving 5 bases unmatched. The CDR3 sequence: CASSGSGRGYEQYF. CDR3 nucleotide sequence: TGTGCCAGCAGTGGTAGCGGGAGAGGTTACGAGCAGTACTTC.

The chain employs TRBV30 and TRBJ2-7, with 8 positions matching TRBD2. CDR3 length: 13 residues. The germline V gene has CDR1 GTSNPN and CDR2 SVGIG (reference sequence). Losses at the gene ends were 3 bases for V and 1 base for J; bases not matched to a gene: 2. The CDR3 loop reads CAWRRGRSYEQYF. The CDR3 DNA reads TGTGCCTGGAGGCGCGGGAGGTCCTACGAGCAGTACTTC.

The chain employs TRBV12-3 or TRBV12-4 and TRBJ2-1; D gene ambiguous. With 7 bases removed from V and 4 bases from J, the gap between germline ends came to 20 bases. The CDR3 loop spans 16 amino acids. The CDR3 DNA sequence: TGTGCCAGCAACAAGGAACAGACAATCATTTACAATGAGCAGTTCTTC. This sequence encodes CASNKEQTIIYNEQFF.

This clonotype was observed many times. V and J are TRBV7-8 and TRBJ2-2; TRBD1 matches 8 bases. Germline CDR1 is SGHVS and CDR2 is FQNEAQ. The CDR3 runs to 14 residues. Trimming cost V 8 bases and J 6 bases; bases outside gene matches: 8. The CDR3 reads CASQGQGRSGELFF. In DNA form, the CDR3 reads TGTGCCAGCCAAGGACAGGGACGGTCCGGGGAGCTGTTTTTT.

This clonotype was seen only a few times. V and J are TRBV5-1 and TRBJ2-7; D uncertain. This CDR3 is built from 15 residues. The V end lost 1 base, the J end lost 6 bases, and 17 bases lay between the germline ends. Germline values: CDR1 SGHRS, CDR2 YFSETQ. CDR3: CASSLFGVIGGEQYF. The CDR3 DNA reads TGCGCCAGCAGCTTGTTTGGCGTTATAGGCGGCGAGCAGTACTTC.